This entry is about one TCR beta chain. V was clipped by 0 bases and J by 10 bases, with 17 bases between them. CDR3 size: 15 residues. CDR1 and CDR2 from the germline V gene are SGHNT and YYREEE (reference sequence). The sample comes from a study of blood T cell repertoires in COVID-19. Whole-study context: Sources were T cells, B-cell-depleted T cells, or PBMCs; the material itself was cDNA or gDNA.

The repertoire was sequenced with immunoSEQ multiplex PCR; TCRdb's copy has only in-frame clones and lacks some. The sample holds some 180,000 clones; approximately 90% are singletons and the top ten take around 4.8%. The sequenced sample was peripheral blood. The origin of this receptor is a young man with COVID-19, enrolled during active disease. The V call is TRBV5-4, the J call TRBJ2-1, with D maybe TRBD2 (5 bases). For the CDR3, the DNA is TGTGCCAGCAGCTTGGTAAGCGGTCGACCGGGGGAGCAGTTCTTC. Translating gives CASSLVSGRPGEQFF. Supplemented by reference TRBV5-4 and TRBJ2-1, the full variable domain reads ETGVTQSPTHLIKTRGQQVTLRCSSQSGHNTVSWYQQALGQGPQFIFQYYREEENGRGNFPPRFSGLQFPNYSSELNVNALELDDSALYLCASSLVSGRPGEQFFGPGTRLTVL.